These 29 T cell receptor beta chains originate from one sample sequenced in a study of shared clonotypes between healthy human individuals. CD45RO-negative, CCR7-selected cells formed the naive CD8 fraction, which excluded terminally differentiated effector memory CD45RA+ cells. Clones were sequenced by immunoSEQ multiplex PCR, and TCRdb holds only the in-frame ones, with some missing. Found here are roughly 650,000 clones, roughly 96% of them singletons; the top ten hold less than 0.13%. The sample was naive CD8+ T cells sorted from blood. The receptors were gathered from a woman in her 30s in good health.

This chain's CDR3 is CASSFIRGEFDEQYF. CDR3 coding DNA: TGTGCCAGCAGCTTCATACGAGGGGAATTTGACGAGCAGTACTTC. The rearrangement uses TRBV7-6 and TRBJ2-7; TRBD1 or TRBD2 may be the D gene (5 bases each). Trimming shortened V by 3 bases and J by 5 bases, and 17 bases separated the two germline ends. CDR3 length equals 15 residues. Per the germline V gene, CDR1 is SGHVS and CDR2 is FNYEAQ.

The V and J genes are TRBV10-1 and TRBJ2-7; a possible D gene is TRBD1 (5 bases). The CDR3 spans 16 residues. Germline V gene data show CDR1 as WNHNN and CDR2 as SYGVQD (reference sequence). The ends were cut back, 0 bases at V and 0 bases at J, with 12 bases in the middle. The CDR3 sequence is CASSESFGDSSYEQYF. The CDR3, as DNA: TGCGCCAGCAGTGAGTCGTTTGGCGACAGCTCCTACGAGCAGTACTTC.

Details on this clone: The sample holds other DNA sequences that translate to the same CDR3. CDR3 coding DNA: TGTGCCAGCAGTTTGGGGTACTCTGGAAACACCATATATTTT. Protein product: CASSLGYSGNTIYF. The V and J genes are TRBV28 and TRBJ1-3; D not certain. The CDR3 spans 14 residues. Looked up from germline, CDR1 is MDHEN and CDR2 is SYDVKM. With 3 bases removed from V and 0 bases from J, the gap between germline ends came to 6 bases.

This rearrangement joins TRBV5-6 to TRBJ2-7; possibly TRBD2 for D (5 bases). The germline V gene encodes CDR1 SGHDT and CDR2 YYEEEE. V was cut by 4 bases and J by 7 bases, with 21 bases left in between. The CDR3 sequence is 15 residues long. The chain's CDR3 is CASSPLGGPPGEQYF. The CDR3 DNA follows: TGTGCCAGCAGCCCACTAGGCGGTCCCCCTGGGGAGCAGTACTTC.

The V and J genes are TRBV2 and TRBJ2-7; TRBD2 aligns across 8 bases. The CDR3 loop spans 13 amino acids. Germline assignment: CDR1 SNHLY and CDR2 FYNNEI. The V segment lost 4 bases and the J segment 6 bases; nucleotides outside the gene matches: 5. In DNA, the CDR3 is TGTGCCAGCAGTGGGACTAGCACCCGCGAGCAGTACTTC. It codes for CASSGTSTREQYF.

The V gene is TRBV5-4, the J gene TRBJ2-7; 8 positions match TRBD1. CDR3 length equals 15 residues. V shed 5 bases, J shed 6 bases, and the junction held 13 bases outside the gene matches. Germline V gene lookup returns CDR1 SGHNT and CDR2 YYREEE (reference sequence). CDR3 sequence (DNA): TGTGCCAGCAGTCTGGACCGGGACAGGACGGTCGAGCAGTACTTC. Translation: CASSLDRDRTVEQYF.

This clone came up once. The chain employs TRBV6-1 and TRBJ1-2, with 7 bases fitting TRBD1. V shed 7 bases, J shed 8 bases, and the junction held 7 bases outside the gene matches. CDR3 length: 12 amino acids. Per the germline V gene, CDR1 is MNHNS and CDR2 is SASEGT. CDR3 amino acids: CASTDRVLGYTF. The CDR3 nucleotides are TGTGCCAGCACCGACAGGGTTTTAGGCTACACCTTC.

This rearrangement joins TRBV14 to TRBJ2-1, with a weak D call TRBD2 (5 bases). The germline V and J ends were trimmed by 0 bases and 13 bases, with 16 bases remaining between them. The CDR3 has 14 amino acids. Germline CDR1 SGHDN, CDR2 FVKESK. The CDR3 region is CASSQDLGRSGQFF. The DNA for the CDR3 is TGTGCCAGCAGCCAAGATCTTGGCAGATCGGGACAGTTCTTC.

The chain links TRBV7-7 to TRBJ2-1, with 7 bases fitting TRBD2. Germline V CDR1 and CDR2: SSHAT, FNYEAQ (reference sequence). CDR3 length: 17 residues. J gave up 10 bases and V 5 bases, and 20 bases lay outside the gene matches. In DNA form, the CDR3 reads TGTGCCAGCAGCCAGATACCGGGAGGCCCCGGGGCTCGAGAGCAGTTCTTC. Translated: CASSQIPGGPGAREQFF.

The rearrangement uses TRBV27 and TRBJ1-1; D is uncertain. CDR1 and CDR2 from the germline V gene are MNHEY and SMNVEV (reference sequence). This CDR3 is built from 14 residues. Trimming cost V 5 bases and J 2 bases, with 12 bases left between them. The DNA for the CDR3 is TGTGCCAGCAGTCAGCCCAGGAAAAACACTGAAGCTTTCTTT. As protein: CASSQPRKNTEAFF.

The chain has TRBV27 and TRBJ1-2; the match to TRBD1 covers 7 bases. J gave up 8 bases and V 5 bases, and 20 bases lay outside the gene matches. The CDR3 is made up of 17 amino acids. CDR1 and CDR2 (germline): MNHEY, SMNVEV (reference sequence). DNA of the CDR3: TGTGCCAGCAGTAGTACAATCCGACAGGGACCACTTGGAGGCTACACCTTC. Residues: CASSSTIRQGPLGGYTF.

The chain is built from TRBV6-6 and TRBJ1-2; D is unclear. Trimming shortened V by 7 bases and J by 4 bases, and 10 bases separated the two germline ends. There are 12 residues in the CDR3. CDR1 and CDR2 from the germline V gene are MNHNY and SVGAGI (reference sequence). Written as DNA, the CDR3 is TGTGCCAGCACCCTAGACGCCTATGGCTACACCTTC. Its translation: CASTLDAYGYTF.

The gene calls are TRBV7-9 and TRBJ1-4; D may be TRBD1 (5 bases). Germline loops: CDR1 SEHNR, CDR2 FQNEAQ (reference sequence). The V end was cut by 2 bases, the J end by 2 bases, with 6 bases between. The CDR3 is 14 amino acids. As DNA, the CDR3 is TGTGCCAGCAGCTTATCAGGGACTAATGAAAAACTGTTTTTT. The encoded protein is CASSLSGTNEKLFF. The full variable domain, completed using reference TRBV7-9 and TRBJ1-4, is DTGVSQNPRHKITKRGQNVTFRCDPISEHNRLYWYRQTLGQGPEFLTYFQNEAQLEKSRLLSDRFSAERPKGSFSTLEIQRTEQGDSAMYLCASSLSGTNEKLFFGSGTQLSVL.

This chain uses TRBV6-1 with TRBJ1-3, with 7 bases identical to TRBD1. The length of the CDR3 is 15 residues. Per germline, CDR1 MNHNS and CDR2 SASEGT. V was pared by 6 bases and J by 0 bases, with 5 bases of the junction left unmatched. CDR3 bases: TGTGCCAGCAGAGATTGGGACAGCTCTGGAAACACCATATATTTT. Its protein is CASRDWDSSGNTIYF.

The chain is built from TRBV19 and TRBJ2-1, with D uncertain. Trimming removed 5 bases from V and 4 bases from J, with 9 bases in between. The CDR3 runs to 13 residues. CDR1 and CDR2 (germline): LNHDA, SQIVND (reference sequence). The CDR3 sequence: CASSDLPYNEQFF. The CDR3 region has the DNA TGTGCCAGTAGTGACCTACCGTACAATGAGCAGTTCTTC.

This clone was seen just once. As DNA, the CDR3 is TGTGCCAGTAGTACCTTTGCAGGGAGGGCCCACAATGAGCAGTTCTTC. Amino acids: CASSTFAGRAHNEQFF. The gene calls are TRBV19 and TRBJ2-1, with 7 nucleotides matching TRBD2. The length of the CDR3 is 16 residues. V lost 4 bases and J lost 5; bases outside the gene matches: 11. Germline lookup yields CDR1 LNHDA and CDR2 SQIVND (reference sequence). Based on the CDR3 plus reference TRBV19 and TRBJ2-1, the full variable domain is DGGITQSPKYLFRKEGQNVTLSCEQNLNHDAMYWYRQDPGQGLRLIYYSQIVNDFQKGDIAEGYSVSREKKESFPLTVTSAQKNPTAFYLCASSTFAGRAHNEQFFGPGTRLTVL.

The chain joins TRBV6-6 to TRBJ2-1; TRBD1 matches at 10 bases. This CDR3 comprises 15 residues. In germline, CDR1 is MNHNY, CDR2 SVGAGI (reference sequence). Trimming at V came to 6 bases and at J to 2 bases, leaving 4 bases not matched to a gene. The CDR3, as DNA: TGTGCCAGCAGCCAAGGACAGGGGGCCTACAATGAGCAGTTCTTC. It specifies CASSQGQGAYNEQFF.

The gene calls are TRBV5-6 and TRBJ2-7; D is possibly TRBD2 (5 bases). Trimming removed 3 bases at V and 4 bases at J, with 17 bases between. This CDR3 has 15 amino acids. Per germline, CDR1 SGHDT and CDR2 YYEEEE. CDR3 coding DNA: TGTGCCAGCAGCTCGCCCGGGAAGTTGTCTTACGAGCAGTACTTC. Amino acid sequence: CASSSPGKLSYEQYF. The complete variable domain, with remaining parts taken from reference TRBV5-6 and TRBJ2-7, reads DAGVTQSPTHLIKTRGQQVTLRCSPKSGHDTVSWYQQALGQGPQFIFQYYEEEERQRGNFPDRFSGHQFPNYSSELNVNALLLGDSALYLCASSSPGKLSYEQYFGPGTRLTVT.

This chain links TRBV15 with TRBJ2-7; 9 bases map to TRBD2. V lost 0 bases, J lost 2 bases, and 5 bases stayed unmatched. Germline CDR1 is LNHNV and CDR2 is YYDKDF (reference sequence). The length of the CDR3 is 16 residues. The DNA of the CDR3 is TGTGCCACCAGCAGAGATAGAGCGGGAGGCGCCTACGAGCAGTACTTC. Protein product: CATSRDRAGGAYEQYF.

For this clone: Other DNA sequences in this specimen translate into the identical CDR3. CDR3 sequence (DNA): TGTGCCTGGAGTGTAGGGTCGGGTAGCACAGATACGCAGTATTTT. It encodes CAWSVGSGSTDTQYF. The V call is TRBV30, the J call TRBJ2-3; the D is unclear. V was pared by 0 bases and J by 0 bases, with 10 bases between. CDR3 length: 15 amino acids. Germline-derived CDR1 and CDR2 are GTSNPN and SVGIG (reference sequence).

J is TRBJ1-1 and V is TRBV7-6, with no clear D. The CDR3 consists of 14 residues. With 4 bases removed from V and 8 bases from J, the gap between germline ends came to 17 bases. Germline assignment: CDR1 SGHVS and CDR2 FNYEAQ. CDR3 amino acids: CASSSPEEGPEAFF. The CDR3 DNA reads TGTGCCAGCAGCTCCCCAGAGGAAGGTCCCGAAGCTTTCTTT.

This chain joins TRBV9 and TRBJ2-7; D possibly corresponds to TRBD1 (6 bases). The CDR3 covers 13 residues. V was pared by 4 bases and J by 3 bases, with 11 bases between. The V gene's germline CDR1 is SGDLS and CDR2 YYNGEE. The CDR3 protein is CASSHSDSYEQYF. CDR3 DNA: TGTGCCAGCAGCCATTCGGACAGCTACGAGCAGTACTTC.

The rearrangement uses TRBV5-6 and TRBJ2-7; weak D call: TRBD2 (5 bases). CDR1 is SGHDT, CDR2 YYEEEE, per germline. The CDR3 length is 14 residues. Trimming pared 4 bases from V and 5 bases from J, leaving 16 bases between. CDR3 nucleotides: TGTGCCAGCAGCAAGCGGCGTAATGACCACGAGCAGTACTTC. This encodes CASSKRRNDHEQYF.

This chain connects TRBV5-4 to TRBJ2-2, with a possible D match to TRBD2 (6 bases). CDR3 length: 12 amino acids. Per germline, CDR1 SGHNT and CDR2 YYREEE (reference sequence). V lost 3 bases and J lost 6, with 6 bases in between. CDR3 loop: CASSSSAGELFF. CDR3 sequence (DNA): TGTGCCAGCAGCTCTAGCGCCGGGGAGCTGTTTTTT.

This sequence joins TRBV4-2 and TRBJ2-1; D unresolved. Germline CDR1 and CDR2: LGHNA and YNFKEQ. CDR3 length equals 17 residues. The V gene lost 0 bases and the J gene lost 0 bases, with 12 bases spanning the gap. Here the CDR3 reads CASSQELVPSSYNEQFF. In nucleotides, the CDR3 is TGTGCCAGCAGCCAAGAACTGGTCCCTAGCTCCTACAATGAGCAGTTCTTC.

V and J are TRBV4-2 and TRBJ2-1; 8 nucleotides agree with TRBD2. The junction had 12 bases not matched to a gene; V was cut back by 4 bases and J by 7 bases. The CDR3 sequence is 16 residues long. Germline CDR1 and CDR2: LGHNA and YNFKEQ. The CDR3 DNA sequence: TGTGCCAGCAGCCTGGCCGAGCGGGAGATCGGGAATGAGCAGTTCTTC. It is translated as CASSLAEREIGNEQFF.

This rearrangement joins TRBV6-1 to TRBJ2-7; a weak D match, TRBD1 (5 bases). Trimming removed 9 bases at V and 4 bases at J, with 7 bases between. CDR3 length: 10 residues. Germline lookup yields CDR1 MNHNS and CDR2 SASEGT. Here the CDR3 DNA reads TGTGCCAGGCAGGGTTACGAGCAGTACTTC. It translates to CARQGYEQYF.

The rearrangement uses TRBV10-3 and TRBJ2-3; 9 nucleotides agree with TRBD2. Germline V lookup: CDR1 ENHRY, CDR2 SYGVKD. This CDR3 region has 19 residues. V was pared by 2 bases and J by 3 bases, with 15 bases of the junction left unmatched. CDR3 sequence (DNA): TGTGCCATCAGTGAGCCTGAGTTAGCGGGAGTGTACTATACAGATACGCAGTATTTT. Translating gives CAISEPELAGVYYTDTQYF.

This clone was found once. The chain carries TRBV29-1 and TRBJ2-1; D gene uncertain. The germline V and J ends were trimmed by 3 bases and 9 bases, with 9 bases remaining between them. This CDR3 is 11 amino acids long. CDR1 is SQVTM, CDR2 ANQGSEA, per germline. The DNA of the CDR3 is TGCAGCGTTGAGTCTCTGACTGAGCAGTTCTTC. Translating it yields CSVESLTEQFF.